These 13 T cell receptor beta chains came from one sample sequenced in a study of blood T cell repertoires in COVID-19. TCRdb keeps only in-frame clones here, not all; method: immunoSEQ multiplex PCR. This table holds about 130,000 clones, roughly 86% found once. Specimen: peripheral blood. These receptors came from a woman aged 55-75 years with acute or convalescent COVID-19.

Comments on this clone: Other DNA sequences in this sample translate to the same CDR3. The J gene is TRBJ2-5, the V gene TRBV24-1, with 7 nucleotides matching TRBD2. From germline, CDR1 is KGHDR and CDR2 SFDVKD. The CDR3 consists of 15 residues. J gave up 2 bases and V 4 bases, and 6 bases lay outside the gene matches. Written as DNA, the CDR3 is TGTGCCACCAGTGACAGACTAGCAGCACAAGAGACCCAGTACTTC. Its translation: CATSDRLAAQETQYF.

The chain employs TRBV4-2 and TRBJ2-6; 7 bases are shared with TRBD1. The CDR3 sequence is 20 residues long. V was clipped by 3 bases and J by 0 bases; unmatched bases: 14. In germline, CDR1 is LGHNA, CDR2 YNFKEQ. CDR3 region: CASSQPRTGQLYSGANVLTF. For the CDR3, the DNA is TGTGCCAGCAGCCAGCCCCGCACGGGACAGCTGTACTCTGGGGCCAACGTCCTGACTTTC.

The CDR3 here is CASSQTGGIEKLFF. CDR3 in DNA: TGTGCCAGCAGCCAGACAGGGGGAATCGAAAAACTGTTTTTT. The chain is built from TRBV9 and TRBJ1-4; 9 positions agree with TRBD1. The germline V gene has CDR1 SGDLS and CDR2 YYNGEE. V was clipped by 4 bases and J by 8 bases; unmatched bases: 6. The CDR3 loop spans 14 amino acids. Using reference TRBV9 and TRBJ1-4 for the parts outside the CDR3, the full variable domain is DSGVTQTPKHLITATGQRVTLRCSPRSGDLSVYWYQQSLDQGLQFLIQYYNGEERAKGNILERFSAQQFPDLHSELNLSSLELGDSALYFCASSQTGGIEKLFFGSGTQLSVL.

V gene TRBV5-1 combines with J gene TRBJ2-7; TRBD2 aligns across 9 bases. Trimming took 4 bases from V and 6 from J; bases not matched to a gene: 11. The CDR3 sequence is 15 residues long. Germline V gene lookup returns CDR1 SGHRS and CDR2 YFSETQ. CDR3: CASSRNSGSISEQYF. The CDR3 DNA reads TGCGCCAGCAGCCGTAATAGCGGGAGTATCAGCGAGCAGTACTTC.

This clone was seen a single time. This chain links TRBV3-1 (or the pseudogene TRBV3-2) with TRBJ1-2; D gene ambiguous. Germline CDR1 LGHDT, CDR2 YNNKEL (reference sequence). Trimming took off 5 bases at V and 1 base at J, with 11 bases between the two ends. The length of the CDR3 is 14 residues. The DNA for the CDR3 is TGTGCCAGCAGCGCAGGACTGTTTAACTATGGCTACACCTTC. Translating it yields CASSAGLFNYGYTF.

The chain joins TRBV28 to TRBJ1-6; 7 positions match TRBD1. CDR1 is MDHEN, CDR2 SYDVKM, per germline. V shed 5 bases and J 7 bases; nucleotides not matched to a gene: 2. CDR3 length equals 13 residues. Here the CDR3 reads CASSVTGNSPLHF. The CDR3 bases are TGTGCCAGCAGTGTGACAGGGAATTCACCCCTCCACTTT.

CDR3 protein: CASSTGTGGKLFF. DNA of the CDR3: TGTGCCAGCAGCACCGGGACAGGGGGAAAACTGTTTTTT. The rearrangement uses TRBV7-2 and TRBJ1-4; 11 bases are a match to TRBD1. The CDR3 spans 13 residues. Looked up from germline, CDR1 is SGHTA and CDR2 is FQGNSA. J lost 10 bases, V lost 5 bases, and 3 bases had no gene match.

This chain's CDR3 is CASTSVGGIGEAFF. The CDR3 bases are TGTGCCAGCACCTCGGTTGGGGGGATAGGAGAAGCTTTCTTT. The V call is TRBV2, the J call TRBJ1-1; a weak D match, TRBD1 (5 bases). CDR3 length equals 14 residues. From germline, CDR1 is SNHLY and CDR2 FYNNEI. Deletions cut 7 bases from V and 8 bases from J, with 20 bases between.

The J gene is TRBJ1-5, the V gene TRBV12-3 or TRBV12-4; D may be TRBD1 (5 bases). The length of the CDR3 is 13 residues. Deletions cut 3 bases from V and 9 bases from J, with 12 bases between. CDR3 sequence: CASSFVGRGPQHF. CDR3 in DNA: TGTGCCAGCAGTTTTGTGGGGAGGGGGCCCCAGCATTTT.

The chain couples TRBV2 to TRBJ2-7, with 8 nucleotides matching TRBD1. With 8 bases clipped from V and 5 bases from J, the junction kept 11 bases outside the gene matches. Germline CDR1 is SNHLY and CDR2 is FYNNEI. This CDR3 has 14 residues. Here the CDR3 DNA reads TGTGCCAGCTCCAACCCGACAGGGGTCCACGAGCAGTACTTC. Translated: CASSNPTGVHEQYF.

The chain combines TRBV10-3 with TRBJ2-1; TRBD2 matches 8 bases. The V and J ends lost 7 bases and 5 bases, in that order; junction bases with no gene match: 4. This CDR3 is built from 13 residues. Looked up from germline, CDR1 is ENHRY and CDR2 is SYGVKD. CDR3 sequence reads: CAITAGGDNEQFF. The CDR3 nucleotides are TGTGCCATCACGGCGGGGGGAGACAATGAGCAGTTCTTC.

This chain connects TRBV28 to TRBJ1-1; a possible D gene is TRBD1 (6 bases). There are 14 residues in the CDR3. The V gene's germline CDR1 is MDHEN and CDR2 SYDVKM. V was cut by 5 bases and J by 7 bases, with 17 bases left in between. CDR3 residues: CASSLQGLELEAFF. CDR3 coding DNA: TGTGCCAGCAGTCTACAGGGTCTGGAGCTTGAAGCTTTCTTT.

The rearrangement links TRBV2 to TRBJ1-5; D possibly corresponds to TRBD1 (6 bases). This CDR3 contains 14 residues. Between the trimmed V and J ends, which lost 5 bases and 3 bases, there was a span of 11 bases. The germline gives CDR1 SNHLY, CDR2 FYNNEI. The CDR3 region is CASSRGQHNQPQHF. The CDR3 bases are TGTGCCAGCAGTCGAGGACAGCACAATCAGCCCCAGCATTTT. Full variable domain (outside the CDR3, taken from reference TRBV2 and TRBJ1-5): EPEVTQTPSHQVTQMGQEVILRCVPISNHLYFYWYRQILGQKVEFLVSFYNNEISEKSEIFDDQFSVERPDGSNFTLKIRSTKLEDSAMYFCASSRGQHNQPQHFGDGTRLSIL.